This is a list of T cell receptor beta chains from one sample in a study of cytomegalovirus exposure and HLA in healthy donors. Clones were read by immunoSEQ multiplex PCR, and TCRdb kept only the in-frame ones, dropping some. The sample lists 150,000 to 200,000 clones; around 83% were seen once. Sample: PBMCs. The receptors originated from a middle-aged man in good health and CMV-seronegative. CDR3s include the opening cysteine and the closing phenylalanine or tryptophan. The D gene is left open where the match is weak. Clone sizes are given selectively: once, few, many, or a class where the clone is expanded.

TRBJ1-2 | TRBV4-3 | . | . | CASSQDRRGGRGYGYTF | TGCGCCAGCAGCCAAGATCGTCGGGGGGGCAGGGGCTATGGCTACACCTTC
TRBJ2-2 | TRBV7-9 | once | TRBD2 | CSSRLAGTNTGELFF | TGTTCCAGCCGACTAGCGGGTACGAACACCGGGGAGCTGTTTTTT
TRBJ2-1 | TRBV7-9 | . | . | CASSLEQGEQFF | TGTGCCAGCAGCTTAGAACAGGGAGAGCAGTTCTTC
TRBJ2-1 | TRBV28 | . | . | CASSLPNGGEQFF | TGTGCCAGCAGTTTACCAAACGGGGGAGAGCAGTTCTTC
TRBJ2-5 | TRBV7-3 | once | . | CASSLTPQETQYF | TGTGCCAGCAGCTTAACCCCGCAAGAGACCCAGTACTTC
TRBJ1-3 | TRBV6-5 | few | TRBD1 | CASSRGQGPGNTIYF | TGTGCCAGCAGTCGCGGACAGGGCCCCGGAAACACCATATATTTT
TRBJ2-7 | TRBV7-9 | . | . | CSSSLNSHEQYF | TGTTCCAGCAGCTTAAACAGCCACGAGCAGTACTTC
TRBJ1-1 | TRBV30 | . | TRBD1 | CAWARGRRTEAFF | TGTGCCTGGGCCAGGGGGCGCCGGACTGAAGCTTTCTTT
TRBJ2-7 | TRBV19 | . | . | CASSIQRSSYEQYF | TGTGCCAGTAGTATCCAGCGGAGTTCCTACGAGCAGTACTTC
TRBJ2-7 | TRBV2 | . | TRBD1 | CASSGQGADFHEQYF | TGTGCCAGCAGTGGACAGGGGGCGGACTTCCACGAGCAGTACTTC
TRBJ2-7 | TRBV7-2 | . | . | CASISGNDYEQYF | TGTGCCAGCATATCAGGGAATGACTACGAGCAGTACTTC
TRBJ1-3 | TRBV6-5 | . | TRBD1 | CASSLTGGRNTIYF | TGTGCCAGCAGTCTTACAGGGGGGAGGAACACCATATATTTT
TRBJ2-7 | TRBV19 | once | . | CASSARGLPTYEQYF | TGTGCCAGTAGTGCCCGGGGACTGCCAACCTACGAGCAGTACTTC
TRBJ2-5 | TRBV2 | . | . | CASSDYQETQYF | TGTGCCAGCAGTGACTATCAAGAGACCCAGTACTTC
TRBJ2-5 | TRBV9 | . | TRBD2 | CASSVGAGVVETQYF | TGTGCCAGCAGCGTAGGTGCGGGAGTAGTAGAGACCCAGTACTTC
TRBJ1-3 | TRBV5-1 | . | . | CASSPIPGSGGNTIYF | TGCGCCAGCAGCCCAATTCCGGGGAGCGGTGGAAACACCATATATTTT
TRBJ2-3 | TRBV4-3 | few | . | CASSQASGQITQYF | TGCGCCAGCAGCCAAGCAAGTGGACAGATAACGCAGTATTTT
TRBJ2-3 | TRBV21-1 | . | . | CASSPTIGQGATDTQYF | TGTGCCAGCAGCCCCACTATAGGACAGGGGGCCACAGATACGCAGTATTTT
TRBJ2-3 | TRBV9 | once | . | CASSPQGQTDTQYF | TGTGCCAGCAGCCCCCAGGGTCAGACAGATACGCAGTATTTT
TRBJ2-3 | TRBV6-7 | . | TRBD1 | CASSYTIQGLWADTQYF | TGTGCCAGCAGTTACACGATACAGGGGCTTTGGGCAGATACGCAGTATTTT
TRBJ1-6 | TRBV19 | . | . | CASSILGRKPHF | TGTGCCAGTAGTATTTTGGGCAGGAAGCCCCACTTT
TRBJ2-3 | TRBV5-1 | . | TRBD2 | CASTLRGGTDTQYF | TGCGCCAGCACCTTGCGGGGGGGCACAGATACGCAGTATTTT
TRBJ2-7 | TRBV7-9 | . | TRBD1 | CASSSSPRTGDLYEQYF | TGTGCCAGCAGCTCCTCCCCCCGGACAGGGGATCTCTACGAGCAGTACTTC
TRBJ2-1 | TRBV18 | . | . | CASSPLSALTSNEQFF | TGTGCCAGCTCACCACTTAGTGCCCTTACGTCAAATGAGCAGTTCTTC
TRBJ2-3 | TRBV6-1 | . | TRBD2 | CASSLTSGGTDTQYF | TGTGCCAGCAGCCTGACTAGCGGGGGCACAGATACGCAGTATTTT
TRBJ2-7 | TRBV7-2 | . | . | CASSLISVRQGEQYF | TGTGCCAGCAGCTTAATATCCGTTAGGCAGGGCGAGCAGTACTTC